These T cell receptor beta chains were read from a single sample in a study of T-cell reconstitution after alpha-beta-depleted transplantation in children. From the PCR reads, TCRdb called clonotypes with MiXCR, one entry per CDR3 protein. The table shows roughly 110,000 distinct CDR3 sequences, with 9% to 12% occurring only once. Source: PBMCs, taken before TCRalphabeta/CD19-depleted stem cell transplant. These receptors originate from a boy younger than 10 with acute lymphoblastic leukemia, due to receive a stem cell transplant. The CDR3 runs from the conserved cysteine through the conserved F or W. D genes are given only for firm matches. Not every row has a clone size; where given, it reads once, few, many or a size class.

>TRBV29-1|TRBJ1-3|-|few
TGCAGCGTGACCATCTCTGGAAACACCATATATTTT
CSVTISGNTIYF
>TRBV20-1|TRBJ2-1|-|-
TGCAGTGCTCCTACAGGGCTAGCGGCGGGTAAAAATGAGCAGTTCTTC
CSAPTGLAAGKNEQFF
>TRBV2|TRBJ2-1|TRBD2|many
TGTGCCTGCAACAAACTAGCGCGACACTCCTACAATGAGCAGTTCTTC
CACNKLARHSYNEQFF
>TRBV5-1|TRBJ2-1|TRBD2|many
TGCGCCAGCAGCTCGGGACTAGCGGGAGGGTCCCATGAGCAGTTCTTC
CASSSGLAGGSHEQFF
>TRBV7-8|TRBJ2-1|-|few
TGTGCCAGCAGCTTAGTTCGCGGAGGGGGGTTCTTC
CASSLVRGGGFF
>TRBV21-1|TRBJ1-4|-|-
TGTGCCAGCAGCAAAGCCCCGCAGGGGGTAGGGGAAAAACTGTTTTTT
CASSKAPQGVGEKLFF
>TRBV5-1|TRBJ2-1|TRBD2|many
TGCGCCAGCAGCTCTTCCGGGACTAGCGGGAGAAATGAGCAGTTCTTC
CASSSSGTSGRNEQFF
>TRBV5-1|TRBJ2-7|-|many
TGCGCCAGCAGGGAAAACAGGGCCGGCTCCTACGAGCAGTACTTC
CASRENRAGSYEQYF
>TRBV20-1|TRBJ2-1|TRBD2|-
TGCAGTGCCGCTCGACTAGCGGGAGGCTCCTACAATGAGCAGTTCTTC
CSAARLAGGSYNEQFF
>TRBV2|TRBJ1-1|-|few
TGTGCCAGCACTAGGGACTTAGTGGCTGAAGCTTTCTTT
CASTRDLVAEAFF
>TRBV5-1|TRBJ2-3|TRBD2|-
TGCGCCAGCAGCTTGGTGGCTAGCGGAACCTCCACAGATACGCAGTATTTT
CASSLVASGTSTDTQYF
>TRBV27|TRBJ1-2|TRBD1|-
TGTGCCAGCAGGCTGACAGGGCTTGGGGGCTACACCTTC
CASRLTGLGGYTF
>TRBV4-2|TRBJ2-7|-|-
TGTGCCAGCAGCCAAGGGCGGGACCCCTACGAGCAGTACTTC
CASSQGRDPYEQYF
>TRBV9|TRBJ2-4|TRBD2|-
TGTGCCAGCAGCCTTAGCGGGACTCCCCAAAACATTCAGTACTTC
CASSLSGTPQNIQYF
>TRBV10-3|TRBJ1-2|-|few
TGTGCCATCAGTGAGTCGATGGTTATCTATGGCTACACCTTC
CAISESMVIYGYTF
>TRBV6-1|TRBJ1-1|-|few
TGTGCCAGCAGTGTGCCCTACGCGGGAGCTTTCTTT
CASSVPYAGAFF
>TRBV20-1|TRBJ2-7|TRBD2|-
TGCAGTGCTAGAGGAGCGGGAGCTGGGTACGAGCAGTACTTC
CSARGAGAGYEQYF
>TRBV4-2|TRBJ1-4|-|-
TGTGCCAGCAGCCCCTGGGCCGTGGGGGGCCCTAATGAAAAACTGTTTTTT
CASSPWAVGGPNEKLFF
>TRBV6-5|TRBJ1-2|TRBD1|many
TGTGCCAGCAGTTACTCGATTTCAGGGGGCAGGGACGGCTACACCTTC
CASSYSISGGRDGYTF
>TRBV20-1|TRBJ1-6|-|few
TGCAGTGCTAGGGTTTATCGAGGGTCCTATAATTCACCCCTCCACTTT
CSARVYRGSYNSPLHF
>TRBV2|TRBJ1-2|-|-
TGTGCCAGCAGTCTATCGACAGGTCTCTATGGCTACACCTTC
CASSLSTGLYGYTF
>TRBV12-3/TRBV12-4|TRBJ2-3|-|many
TGTGCCAGCAGTTCGACCTATAACCCTATAGCGGTTGTGAGCACAGATACGCAGTATTTT
CASSSTYNPIAVVSTDTQYF
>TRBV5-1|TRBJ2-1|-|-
TGCGCCAGCAGCTTGGCCGGGAAAGCGAACAATGAGCAGTTCTTC
CASSLAGKANNEQFF
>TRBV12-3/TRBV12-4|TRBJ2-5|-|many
TGTGCCAGCAGTTTGGGCGGAGACGGGACCCAGTACTTC
CASSLGGDGTQYF
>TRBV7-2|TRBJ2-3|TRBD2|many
TGTGCCAGCAGGACTAGCGGGCTCACAGATACGCAGTATTTT
CASRTSGLTDTQYF
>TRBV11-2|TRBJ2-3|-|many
TGTGCCAGCAGTAGAAAACCAGGGCCCGGGGATACGCAGTATTTT
CASSRKPGPGDTQYF
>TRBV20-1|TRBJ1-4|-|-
TGCAGTGCTAGAGTACAGAATAATGAAAAACTGTTTTTT
CSARVQNNEKLFF
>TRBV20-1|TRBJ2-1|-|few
TGCAGTGCTAGATCCAGCGGAGTTTACAATGAGCAGTTCTTC
CSARSSGVYNEQFF
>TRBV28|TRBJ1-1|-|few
TGTGCCAGCAGTTTACAGGGACGGGCTTTCTTT
CASSLQGRAFF
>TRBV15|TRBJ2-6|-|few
TGTGCCACCAGCTCCAGGGGGGGATCTGGGGCCAACGTCCTGACTTTC
CATSSRGGSGANVLTF
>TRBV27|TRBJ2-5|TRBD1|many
TGTGCCAGCCGACCCCCTCCGGGACAGGGTTTAGAGACCCAGTACTTC
CASRPPPGQGLETQYF
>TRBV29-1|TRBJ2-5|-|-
TGCAGCGTTGAAGGGGCCTCAAGGAGGGGGCGAGAGACCCAGTACTTC
CSVEGASRRGRETQYF
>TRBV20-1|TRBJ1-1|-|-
TGCAGTGCCGAGAAACCCCCTACTGAAGCTTTCTTT
CSAEKPPTEAFF
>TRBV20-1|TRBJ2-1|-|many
TGCAGTGCTAGAGCGGCGTTGCCTGAGCAGTTCTTC
CSARAALPEQFF
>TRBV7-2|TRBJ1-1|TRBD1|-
TGTGCCAGCAGCATACGACAGGGCTTGAACACTGAAGCTTTCTTT
CASSIRQGLNTEAFF
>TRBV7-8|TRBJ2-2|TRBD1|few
TGTGCCAGCAGCTGGACAGGGGGCTTCACCGGGGAGCTGTTTTTT
CASSWTGGFTGELFF
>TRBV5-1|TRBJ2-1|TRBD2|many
TGCGCCAGCAGCTCAGCGGGAGGGACAGGCAATGAGCAGTTCTTC
CASSSAGGTGNEQFF
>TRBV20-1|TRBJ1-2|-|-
TGCAGTGCTAGAGAACCAAGAAGACATGGCTACACCTTC
CSAREPRRHGYTF
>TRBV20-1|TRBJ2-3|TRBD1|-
TGCAGTGCTAGTTTCCCCCGGACAGGGCGCACAGATACGCAGTATTTT
CSASFPRTGRTDTQYF
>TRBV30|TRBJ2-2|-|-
TGTGCCTGGAGTGCGACAGTGAACACCGGGGAGCTGTTTTTT
CAWSATVNTGELFF
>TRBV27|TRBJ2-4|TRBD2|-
TGTGCCAGCAGTGCCGGGACTAGCGGAAACATTCAGTACTTC
CASSAGTSGNIQYF
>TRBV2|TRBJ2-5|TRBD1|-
TGTGCCAGCAGTGGACAGGGTCCCCAAGAGACCCAGTACTTC
CASSGQGPQETQYF
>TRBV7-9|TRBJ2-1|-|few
TGTGCCAGCATAACTAGGTTGAATGAGCAGTTCTTC
CASITRLNEQFF
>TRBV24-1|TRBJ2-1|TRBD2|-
TGTGCCACCAGTGATCCCGGGACTAGCTACAATGAGCAGTTCTTC
CATSDPGTSYNEQFF
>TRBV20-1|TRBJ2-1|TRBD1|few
TGCAGTGCTAGACTCGACCGGGACAGGGGTTATAATGAGCAGTTCTTC
CSARLDRDRGYNEQFF
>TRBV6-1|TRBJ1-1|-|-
TGTGCCAGCACCAAGGGGGGTAACACTGAAGCTTTCTTT
CASTKGGNTEAFF
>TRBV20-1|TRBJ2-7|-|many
TGCAGTGCTAGAGATGGGGCCAGGGCGGCCTACGAGCAGTACTTC
CSARDGARAAYEQYF